What follows describes a single TCR beta chain. Its antigen remains unknown. Clones were sequenced by immunoSEQ multiplex PCR, and TCRdb holds only the in-frame ones, with some missing. The table includes approximately 40,000 clones, over 60% detected once. V gave up 0 bases and J gave up 1 base, with 6 bases separating them. This CDR3 is 14 amino acids long. In germline, CDR1 is SGDLS, CDR2 YYNGEE. The sort gate was single viable CD3+CD4+CD8-CD45RO+ cells for memory CD4+ T cells. The sample comes from a study of memory CD4+ T cells and cytomegalovirus serostatus. Regarding the study as a whole: CD4+ memory repertoires contained 67 of 164 reported CMV TCRbeta sequences.

The chain uses TRBV9 and TRBJ2-3, with D hard to call. The origin of this receptor is an adult in good health and CMV-seronegative. Material: memory CD4+ T cells from blood. DNA for the CDR3: TGTGCCAGCAGCGTAGGGCAGGGCACAGATACGCAGTATTTT. This encodes CASSVGQGTDTQYF.